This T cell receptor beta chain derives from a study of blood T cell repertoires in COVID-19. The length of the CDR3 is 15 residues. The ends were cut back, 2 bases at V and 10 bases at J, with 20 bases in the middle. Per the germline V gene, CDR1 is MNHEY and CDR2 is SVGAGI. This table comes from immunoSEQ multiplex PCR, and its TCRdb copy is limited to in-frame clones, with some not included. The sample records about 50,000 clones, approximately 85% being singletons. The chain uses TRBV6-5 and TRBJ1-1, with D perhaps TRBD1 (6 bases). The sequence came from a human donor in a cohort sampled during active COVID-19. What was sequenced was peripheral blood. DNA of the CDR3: TGTGCCAGCAGTTACCACAGGGTGGAAGGTATGCGAGCTTTCTTT. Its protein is CASSYHRVEGMRAFF.